A selection of T cell receptor beta chains follows, all from one sample in a study of response to subunit inactivated influenza vaccine. TCRdb processed the RT-PCR reads anew with MiXCR; each CDR3 protein has one entry. The sample contains roughly 760,000 distinct CDR3 sequences, around 20% of which appear only once. This sample comprised PBMCs from blood, obtained 5 days after vaccination. These receptors all come from a man aged 45-65 years who received an inactivated influenza vaccine. Each CDR3 is given with its conserved first and last residue. Fields, in order: clone size, J gene, V gene, CDR3 protein. The size field is filled for only some rows; it gives once, few, many or a size class.

>NA|TRBJ2-1|TRBV5-1
CASSLELASEQFF
>few|TRBJ1-6|TRBV20-1
CSARKGQGLNSPLHF
>few|TRBJ2-1|TRBV7-2
CASSLEGGGKYEQFF
>few|TRBJ2-3|TRBV7-2
CASSSELGTDTQYF
>many|TRBJ1-2|TRBV15
CATSRERGRNYGYTF
>NA|TRBJ2-7|TRBV28
CASSLVLGGGTSDYEQYF
>NA|TRBJ1-2|TRBV7-2
CASSLVADYGYTF
>few|TRBJ2-3|TRBV20-1
CSARRSGEIDTQYF
>few|TRBJ1-6|TRBV6-5
CASSLQGRNNSPLHF
>NA|TRBJ2-2|TRBV5-1
CASSLPGGNTGELFF
>few|TRBJ2-1|TRBV9
CASSVGTGGHHNEQFF
>NA|TRBJ1-2|TRBV20-1
CSARDRGTAAQTF
>many|TRBJ2-3|TRBV29-1
CSVDEGSNTDTQYF
>few|TRBJ2-1|TRBV7-2
CASSLRSIRYNEQFF
>NA|TRBJ2-1|TRBV7-2
CASSLGFPAGGEQFF
>few|TRBJ2-3|TRBV10-1
CASSELVVSGTDTQYF
>NA|TRBJ2-3|TRBV10-1
CASSQSYTDTQYF